Shown below are 3 T cell receptor beta chains from a single sample sequenced in a study of beta chain features in type 1 diabetes. The isolated RNA, all of it, was reverse transcribed, so expressed TCRB transcripts were what got sequenced. Using immunoSEQ multiplex PCR, the repertoire was profiled, and TCRdb retains in-frame clones only, with some absent. The sample records 450,000 or so clones, about an eighth being singletons. Sequences were obtained from naive CD4+ T cells from blood. These receptors originate from a young woman in good health.

The chain carries TRBV13 and TRBJ1-5; 7 nucleotides agree with TRBD1. This CDR3 region has 15 residues. CDR1 and CDR2 from the germline V gene are PRHDT and FYEKMQ (reference sequence). With V trimmed by 0 bases and J by 7 bases, 6 bases remained unmatched. The DNA of the CDR3 is TGTGCCAGCAGCTTAGGAGGGGGCGAAGGACAGCCCCAGCATTTT. Its translation: CASSLGGGEGQPQHF.

This clone came up a few times. The rearrangement uses TRBV7-2 and TRBJ2-1, with D possibly being TRBD1 (5 bases). The V end was cut by 1 base, the J end by 8 bases, with 12 bases between. Per germline, CDR1 SGHTA and CDR2 FQGNSA. CDR3 length: 14 residues. CDR3 DNA sequence: TGTGCCAGCAGCTTAGGCGGCATCAGGGATGAGCAGTTCTTC. It codes for CASSLGGIRDEQFF.

There are a few counts of this clone. V usage is TRBV28 and J usage is TRBJ2-1; 7 nucleotides match TRBD1. Germline V CDR1 and CDR2: MDHEN, SYDVKM. This CDR3 comprises 15 residues. Trimming cost V 7 bases and J 2 bases; bases outside gene matches: 8. The CDR3 spells CASITPGTAYNEQFF. The CDR3 DNA reads as TGTGCCAGCATCACACCCGGGACAGCCTACAATGAGCAGTTCTTC.